The present T cell receptor beta chain was sequenced within a study of T cell repertoires in aging, cancer and after chemotherapy (dated by TCRdb to between 2018 and 2020). Study-level background: Donors were distributed across six age groups ranging from 30 or younger to 70 or older, with at least three individuals included per group. Peripheral blood TCR beta repertoires from healthy donors and cancer patients were profiled to examine immunoaging and T cell reconstitution after chemotherapy. Alongside some 98 healthy donors serving as a reference group, the cohort included 200 to 250 cancer patients, of whom more than 85 had hematological cancers and about 130 had solid cancers. Millions of TCR reads were contained in the full dataset. TCR repertoires from healthy donor controls were recorded over periods of several months to years and showed clear clonal overlap between repeated samplings.

This clonotype is classified as medium-sized (0.01 to 0.1%). This clone's antigen is unknown. No base quality values were provided; no much bigger clone lies one nucleotide off. The CDR3 runs 16 residues from the cysteine to the phenylalanine. The read is trimmed to its CDR3 DNA, 48 bases read in frame from base 1. V is shortened by 6 bases, J by 3 bases, and the region joining them spans 22 bases. CDR1 DFQATT and CDR2 SNEGSKA are derived from the germline V gene (reference sequence). Study-level results and caveats: Median generation probability increased over the chemotherapy interval in both cancer cohorts, suggesting repertoire reconstitution through rebound thymic output. Declining TCR diversity with age in healthy donors was mainly explained by loss of richness; in cancer patients, loss of evenness also contributed. Significantly lower blood TCR diversity and higher clonality were observed in untreated patients with hematological or solid cancers than in age-matched healthy donors. According to the authors, the repertoire data do not allow conclusions to be drawn about immunological memory after chemotherapy.

Instead of sorted cells or RNA, genomic DNA extracted from peripheral blood served as the source for amplifying TCR beta rearrangements. Multiplex touch-down PCR with a mixed TRB-A/B primer pool was used to amplify rearranged TRB sequences covering the V, D and J segments. Illumina adapters and sample indices were attached to the amplicons through two consecutive PCR reactions run with Phusion HS II polymerase. After gel purification with the NucleoSpin Gel and PCR Clean-up kit, the amplicons were checked using Qubit and an Agilent 2100 Bioanalyzer. The libraries were sequenced on an Illumina MiSeq with 600-cycle, single-indexed, paired-end runs. The authors' pipeline ran thus. TRB sequences were processed with MiXCR versions 2.12 and 3.0.5. Each unique CDR3 nucleotide sequence was treated as one clone, and only productive sequences with two or more reads were kept. Repertoire metrics included Shannon diversity, evenness, clonality (one minus evenness), and alpha-parameterized diversity profiles from alpha 0 to 5. The IGoR algorithm was used to compute generation probabilities of clones in paired pre- and post-chemotherapy samples. TCRdb applied fastp at Q25 and MiXCR to the public reads, then kept only in-frame beta chains. Rows merge per CDR3 protein into single entries with the most common DNA and genes. It is TCRdb's table, rather than the study itself, that gives the V and J calls and clone size. Across this sample there are 5,000 to 7,500 distinct CDR3 sequences, with roughly 29% seen only once. Jointly, the top ten make up about 4% of the sample.

The clonotype was recovered from a human donor in good health. The sample comprised blood. The chain employs TRBV20-1 and TRBJ2-3; the D gene is possibly TRBD2, with 6 bases matching. The nucleotides read TGCAGTGCCCGCTCCTCAGGCGGGATAGGGACAGATACGCAGTATTTT. Translation gives CSARSSGGIGTDTQYF.